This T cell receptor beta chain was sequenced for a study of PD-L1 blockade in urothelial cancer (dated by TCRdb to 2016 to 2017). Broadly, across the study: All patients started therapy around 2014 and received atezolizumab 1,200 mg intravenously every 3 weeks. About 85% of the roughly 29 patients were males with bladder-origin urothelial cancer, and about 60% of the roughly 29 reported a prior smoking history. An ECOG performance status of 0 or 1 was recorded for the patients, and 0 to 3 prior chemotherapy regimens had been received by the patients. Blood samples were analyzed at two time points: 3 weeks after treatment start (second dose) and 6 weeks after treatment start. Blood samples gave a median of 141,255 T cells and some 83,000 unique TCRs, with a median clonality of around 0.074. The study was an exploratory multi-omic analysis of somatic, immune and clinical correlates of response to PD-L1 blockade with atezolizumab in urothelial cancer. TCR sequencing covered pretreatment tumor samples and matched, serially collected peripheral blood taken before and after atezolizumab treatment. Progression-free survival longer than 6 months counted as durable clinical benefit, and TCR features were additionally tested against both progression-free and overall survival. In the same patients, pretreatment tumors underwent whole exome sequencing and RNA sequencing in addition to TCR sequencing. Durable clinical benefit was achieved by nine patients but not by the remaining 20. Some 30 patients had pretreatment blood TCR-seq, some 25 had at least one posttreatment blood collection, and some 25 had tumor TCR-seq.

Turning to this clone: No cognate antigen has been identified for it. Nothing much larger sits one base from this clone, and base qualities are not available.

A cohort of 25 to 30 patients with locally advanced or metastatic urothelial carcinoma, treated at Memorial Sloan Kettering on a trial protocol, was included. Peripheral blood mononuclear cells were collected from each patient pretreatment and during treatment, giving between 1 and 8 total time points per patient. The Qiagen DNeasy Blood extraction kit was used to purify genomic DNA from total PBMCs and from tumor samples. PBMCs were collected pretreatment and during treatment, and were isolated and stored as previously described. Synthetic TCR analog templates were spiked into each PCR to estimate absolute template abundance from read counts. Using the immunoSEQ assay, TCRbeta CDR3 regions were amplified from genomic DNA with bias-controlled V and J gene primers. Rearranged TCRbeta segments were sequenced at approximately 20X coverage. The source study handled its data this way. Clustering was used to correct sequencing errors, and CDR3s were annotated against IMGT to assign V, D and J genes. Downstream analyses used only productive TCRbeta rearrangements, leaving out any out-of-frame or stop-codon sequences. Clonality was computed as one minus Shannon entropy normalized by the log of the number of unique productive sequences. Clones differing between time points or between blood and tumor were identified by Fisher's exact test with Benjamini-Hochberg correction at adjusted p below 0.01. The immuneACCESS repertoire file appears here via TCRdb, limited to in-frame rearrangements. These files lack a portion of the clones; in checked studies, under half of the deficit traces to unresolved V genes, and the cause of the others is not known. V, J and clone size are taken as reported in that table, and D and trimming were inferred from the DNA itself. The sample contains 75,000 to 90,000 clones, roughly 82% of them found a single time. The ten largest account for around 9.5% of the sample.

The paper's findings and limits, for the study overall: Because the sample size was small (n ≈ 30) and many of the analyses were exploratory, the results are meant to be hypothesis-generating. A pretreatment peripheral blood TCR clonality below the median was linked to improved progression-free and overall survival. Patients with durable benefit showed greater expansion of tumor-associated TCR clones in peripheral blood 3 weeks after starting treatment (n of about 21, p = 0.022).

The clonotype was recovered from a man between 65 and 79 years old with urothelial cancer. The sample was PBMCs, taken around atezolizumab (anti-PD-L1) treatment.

The sequenced DNA: TGCAGCGTTGAAGGCAGGGGGGAGACCCAGTACTTC. Its protein reads: CSVEGRGETQYF. The V gene is TRBV29-1 and the J gene is TRBJ2-5, and TRBD1 matches 7 of the central bases. From the cysteine through the phenylalanine, the CDR3 covers 12 amino acids. Only the CDR3 part of the read is kept: 36 bases, read in frame from the first base. CDR1 and CDR2, looked up from the germline V gene, are SQVTM and ANQGSEA. Ends trimmed: V by 1 base, J by 5 bases; bases unmatched to a gene: 1.